Given below is one T cell receptor (beta chain) in context. Germline V lookup: CDR1 WSHSY, CDR2 SAAADI. This CDR3 has 15 residues. V lost 8 bases to trimming and J lost 1 base, with 18 bases between them. This sample is drawn from a study of blood T cell repertoires in COVID-19. Across the whole study: Samples taken during acute and convalescent COVID-19 were collected in the United States, Italy and Spain. PBMCs, B-cell-depleted T cells, or T cells provided the cDNA or gDNA that made up the material.

Original data processing: Amplification with reference gene primers provided the estimates of nucleated cell counts. Measured with immunoSEQ multiplex PCR; TCRdb has only the in-frame clones, and not every one. The V and J calls and clone size were taken over from that table, and D and trimming were inferred from the DNA. The sample includes approximately 300,000 clones, more than 75% seen only once; the top ten take under 2%. The receptor comes from a woman aged 45-60 years with acute or convalescent COVID-19. This chain connects TRBV10-2 to TRBJ2-7; TRBD2 is a possible D gene (7 bases). The material sequenced was peripheral blood. CDR3 in DNA: TGCGCCAGCGGGGGCGGGAGCGGGCCTTCCTACGAGCAGTACTTC. Residues: CASGGGSGPSYEQYF.